This T cell receptor beta chain was sequenced in a study of blood T cell repertoires in COVID-19 (dated by TCRdb to 2019 to 2021). Regarding the complete study: Samples from collaborators originated in the United States, Italy and Spain and spanned both the acute and convalescent phases of COVID-19. The material from the prospective study consisted of cDNA or gDNA derived from T cells, B-cell-depleted T cells, or PBMCs. Deeply sampled blood TCRbeta repertoires from subjects exposed to, actively infected with, or recovered from COVID-19 were included in the dataset. The repertoires were made available in a free public database intended to serve as a resource for research on the immune response to SARS-CoV-2. Samples came from the ongoing ImmuneRACE study (first 160 participants) plus 1,254 subjects from 6 global collaborators. Sample metadata almost always included a de-identified subject ID, COVID-19 status, age in years and sex. HLA class I and class II types, where available, came from metadata supplied by the sample provider rather than from assay-based typing.

CDR1 KGHSH and CDR2 LQKENI are derived from the germline V gene. V and J are truncated by 4 bases and 2 bases respectively, leaving an intervening sequence of 8 bases. From the cysteine through the phenylalanine, the CDR3 covers 13 amino acids. The entry retains the CDR3 DNA only, 39 bases that are in frame from base 1. What the authors observed across the whole study: The quantity of clinical and demographic metadata differed by source and by participant and was supplied without curation.

One collaborating source in Seattle enrolled patients while the patients were actively infected and followed the patients over time throughout the course of disease. Whole blood was collected in K2EDTA tubes by collaborating institutions according to the institutions' own protocols. For TCRbeta analysis, collaborators shipped samples as frozen whole blood, isolated PBMCs, or DNA extracted from either of those sample types. With respect to this clone: The specificity of this receptor is unknown. There are no base qualities to consult, and no much larger clone falls within one base.

TCRbeta CDR3 regions were amplified from genomic DNA using the immunoSEQ Assay, a bias-controlled multiplex PCR. On the study's bioinformatics: The number of nucleated cells in each sample was estimated from the amplification of reference gene primers within the assay. To quantify the absolute abundance of each unique TCRbeta CDR3 rearrangement, sequence reads were collapsed and filtered. For each sample, productive Simpson clonality was calculated as the square root of Simpson's diversity index over productive rearrangements. The immuneACCESS repertoire file appears here via TCRdb, limited to in-frame rearrangements. These files lack a portion of the clones; in checked studies, under half of the deficit traces to unresolved V genes, and the cause of the others is not known. V, J and clone size are taken as reported in that table, and D and trimming were inferred from the DNA itself. This sample lists hundreds of thousands of clones; more than 80% were detected once. 6.5% to 9.5% of the sample rests with the top ten.

The V and J genes are TRBV18 and TRBJ2-5; TRBD1 is a weak D gene call, 5 bases matching. The receptor was derived from a woman of 80 years or more with COVID-19, enrolled during active disease. The sample taken for sequencing was peripheral blood. CDR3 sequence: CASSRNRQETQYF. The DNA sequence is TGTGCCAGCTCACGAAACAGGCAAGAGACCCAGTACTTC.